These T cell receptor beta chains were read from a single sample in a study of CD8 T cells in ankylosing spondylitis. TCRdb ran MiXCR on the 5' RACE reads and lists one entry per CDR3 protein. In the table there are about 250,000 distinct CDR3 sequences, around 32% of which are singletons. Sequenced input: blood, either unsorted or a sorted T cell fraction (not recorded which). The receptors were gathered from a male donor with ankylosing spondylitis or in good health (not recorded which). Both conserved end residues are part of each CDR3. A D gene is named only where the DNA matches it firmly. Clone size is given for some rows only: seen once, a few or many times, or a class if the clone is expanded.

abundance: .; j_gene: TRBJ1-6; v_gene: TRBV10-3; d_gene: .; CDR3aa: CAISESTGRENSPLHF; CDR3nt: TGTGCCATCAGTGAGTCTACCGGCAGGGAAAATTCACCCCTCCACTTT
abundance: .; j_gene: TRBJ2-7; v_gene: TRBV20-1; d_gene: .; CDR3aa: CSATKPGQRLTYEQYF; CDR3nt: TGCAGTGCTACCAAGCCGGGACAACGGTTGACCTACGAGCAGTACTTC
abundance: .; j_gene: TRBJ1-2; v_gene: TRBV7-8; d_gene: TRBD1; CDR3aa: CASSSYTGDFYGYTF; CDR3nt: TGTGCCAGCAGCTCCTACACAGGGGACTTCTATGGCTACACCTTC
abundance: .; j_gene: TRBJ2-1; v_gene: TRBV29-1; d_gene: TRBD1; CDR3aa: CSAAYTGQGGDEQFF; CDR3nt: TGCAGCGCCGCATACACGGGACAGGGGGGGGATGAGCAGTTCTTC
abundance: few; j_gene: TRBJ2-3; v_gene: TRBV20-1; d_gene: TRBD1; CDR3aa: CSARDRTGGTDTQYF; CDR3nt: TGCAGTGCTAGAGATCGGACAGGGGGCACAGATACGCAGTATTTT
abundance: .; j_gene: TRBJ1-6; v_gene: TRBV20-1; d_gene: .; CDR3aa: CSADKDSPPAPLHF; CDR3nt: TGCAGTGCGGACAAAGACAGCCCACCCGCACCCCTCCACTTT
abundance: few; j_gene: TRBJ2-5; v_gene: TRBV4-1; d_gene: .; CDR3aa: CASSQPGSGLETQYF; CDR3nt: TGCGCCAGCAGCCAGCCGGGCTCCGGATTGGAGACCCAGTACTTC
abundance: .; j_gene: TRBJ2-2; v_gene: TRBV6-5; d_gene: .; CDR3aa: CASSYDLGALAGELFF; CDR3nt: TGTGCCAGCAGTTACGACCTGGGGGCATTAGCCGGGGAGCTGTTTTTT
abundance: .; j_gene: TRBJ1-2; v_gene: TRBV12-3/TRBV12-4; d_gene: TRBD1; CDR3aa: CASSSLGQGGYGYTF; CDR3nt: TGTGCCAGCAGCTCGTTAGGACAGGGAGGCTATGGCTACACCTTC
abundance: .; j_gene: TRBJ2-7; v_gene: TRBV28; d_gene: TRBD1; CDR3aa: CASSLQGAPYEQYF; CDR3nt: TGTGCCAGCAGTTTGCAGGGGGCCCCCTACGAGCAGTACTTC
abundance: few; j_gene: TRBJ1-3; v_gene: TRBV20-1; d_gene: TRBD1; CDR3aa: CSARGGTVSGNTIYF; CDR3nt: TGCAGTGCTAGAGGAGGGACAGTTTCTGGAAACACCATATATTTT
abundance: .; j_gene: TRBJ2-7; v_gene: TRBV12-3/TRBV12-4; d_gene: .; CDR3aa: CASSFRGSSEQYF; CDR3nt: TGTGCCAGCAGTTTCCGAGGGTCGAGCGAGCAGTACTTC
abundance: .; j_gene: TRBJ2-7; v_gene: TRBV6-5; d_gene: .; CDR3aa: CASSYSGWGNNYEQYF; CDR3nt: TGTGCCAGCAGTTACTCAGGGTGGGGGAATAACTACGAGCAGTACTTC
abundance: .; j_gene: TRBJ2-5; v_gene: TRBV29-1; d_gene: .; CDR3aa: CSVEPEIIQETQYF; CDR3nt: TGCAGCGTTGAGCCGGAAATTATACAAGAGACCCAGTACTTC
abundance: .; j_gene: TRBJ1-1; v_gene: TRBV15; d_gene: .; CDR3aa: CATSRLTESEAFF; CDR3nt: TGTGCCACCAGCAGGCTTACAGAGTCTGAAGCTTTCTTT
abundance: few; j_gene: TRBJ1-6; v_gene: TRBV4-2; d_gene: .; CDR3aa: CASSPQASRGSGSPLHF; CDR3nt: TGTGCCAGCAGCCCACAGGCCTCCCGGGGGTCTGGGTCACCCCTCCACTTT
abundance: .; j_gene: TRBJ2-5; v_gene: TRBV5-6; d_gene: .; CDR3aa: CASSLASPGETQYF; CDR3nt: TGTGCCAGCAGCTTGGCGTCCCCGGGGGAGACCCAGTACTTC
abundance: .; j_gene: TRBJ2-7; v_gene: TRBV20-1; d_gene: TRBD2; CDR3aa: CSASELAGGYYEQYF; CDR3nt: TGCAGTGCTAGTGAACTAGCGGGGGGGTACTACGAGCAGTACTTC
abundance: few; j_gene: TRBJ2-5; v_gene: TRBV10-3; d_gene: .; CDR3aa: CATATVGGPQETQYF; CDR3nt: TGTGCCACAGCTACAGTTGGGGGCCCCCAAGAGACCCAGTACTTC
abundance: .; j_gene: TRBJ1-4; v_gene: TRBV9; d_gene: TRBD1; CDR3aa: CASSGGTDSATNEKLFF; CDR3nt: TGTGCCAGCAGCGGGGGGACAGACTCTGCAACTAATGAAAAACTGTTTTTT
abundance: .; j_gene: TRBJ1-2; v_gene: TRBV4-1; d_gene: .; CDR3aa: CASSQGQGGGYTF; CDR3nt: TGCGCCAGCAGCCAGGGCCAGGGCGGTGGCTACACCTTC
abundance: .; j_gene: TRBJ2-2; v_gene: TRBV15; d_gene: TRBD1; CDR3aa: CATSTGTGATGELFF; CDR3nt: TGTGCCACCAGCACCGGGACAGGGGCCACCGGGGAGCTGTTTTTT
abundance: .; j_gene: TRBJ2-1; v_gene: TRBV5-6; d_gene: .; CDR3aa: CASNIGTDSYNEQFF; CDR3nt: TGTGCCAGCAACATTGGGACGGATTCCTACAATGAGCAGTTCTTC
abundance: few; j_gene: TRBJ1-2; v_gene: TRBV20-1; d_gene: .; CDR3aa: CSARRTVDGYTF; CDR3nt: TGCAGTGCCCGACGGACAGTAGATGGCTACACCTTC
abundance: .; j_gene: TRBJ1-1; v_gene: TRBV12-3/TRBV12-4; d_gene: .; CDR3aa: CASSLGVGRANTEAFF; CDR3nt: TGTGCCAGCAGTTTGGGAGTGGGCAGAGCGAACACTGAAGCTTTCTTT
abundance: .; j_gene: TRBJ2-3; v_gene: TRBV5-1; d_gene: .; CDR3aa: CASSLRDFTDTQYF; CDR3nt: TGCGCCAGCAGCTTAAGGGACTTTACAGATACGCAGTATTTT
abundance: .; j_gene: TRBJ2-2; v_gene: TRBV4-1; d_gene: TRBD1; CDR3aa: CASSQDPVLGQGGGELFF; CDR3nt: TGCGCCAGCAGCCAAGATCCCGTCTTGGGACAGGGGGGCGGGGAGCTGTTTTTT
abundance: few; j_gene: TRBJ2-3; v_gene: TRBV6-2/TRBV6-3; d_gene: .; CDR3aa: CASSFPPDPSRDTQYF; CDR3nt: TGTGCCAGCAGTTTCCCACCGGACCCGTCTAGAGATACGCAGTATTTT
abundance: few; j_gene: TRBJ1-2; v_gene: TRBV3-1; d_gene: .; CDR3aa: CASSQEGSVAKGYTF; CDR3nt: TGTGCCAGCAGCCAAGAAGGTTCGGTCGCCAAGGGCTACACCTTC
abundance: .; j_gene: TRBJ2-7; v_gene: TRBV12-3/TRBV12-4; d_gene: TRBD2; CDR3aa: CASSPLAGGQEQYF; CDR3nt: TGTGCCAGCAGTCCCCTAGCGGGGGGCCAAGAGCAGTACTTC
abundance: few; j_gene: TRBJ2-3; v_gene: TRBV7-2; d_gene: .; CDR3aa: CASSLYPGSVLDF; CDR3nt: TGTGCCAGCAGCTTATATCCGGGTTCGGTTTTGGATTTT
abundance: .; j_gene: TRBJ2-2; v_gene: TRBV12-3/TRBV12-4; d_gene: .; CDR3aa: CASSGTLPNTGELFF; CDR3nt: TGTGCCAGCAGCGGGACACTTCCGAACACCGGGGAGCTGTTTTTT
abundance: .; j_gene: TRBJ2-6; v_gene: TRBV10-3; d_gene: .; CDR3aa: CATHSTGSSGANVLTF; CDR3nt: TGTGCCACCCATTCGACTGGAAGCTCTGGGGCCAACGTCCTGACTTTC
abundance: once; j_gene: TRBJ2-1; v_gene: TRBV6-5; d_gene: TRBD2; CDR3aa: CASSHPSGGFREQFF; CDR3nt: TGTGCCAGCAGTCACCCTAGCGGGGGGTTCCGGGAGCAGTTCTTC
abundance: .; j_gene: TRBJ2-4; v_gene: TRBV27; d_gene: TRBD2; CDR3aa: CASSPNGGGAKNIQYF; CDR3nt: TGTGCCAGCAGTCCTAACGGCGGGGGGGCCAAAAACATTCAGTACTTC
abundance: many; j_gene: TRBJ1-2; v_gene: TRBV6-5; d_gene: .; CDR3aa: CASSYPDRSGYTF; CDR3nt: TGTGCCAGCAGTTACCCCGACAGGTCTGGCTACACCTTC